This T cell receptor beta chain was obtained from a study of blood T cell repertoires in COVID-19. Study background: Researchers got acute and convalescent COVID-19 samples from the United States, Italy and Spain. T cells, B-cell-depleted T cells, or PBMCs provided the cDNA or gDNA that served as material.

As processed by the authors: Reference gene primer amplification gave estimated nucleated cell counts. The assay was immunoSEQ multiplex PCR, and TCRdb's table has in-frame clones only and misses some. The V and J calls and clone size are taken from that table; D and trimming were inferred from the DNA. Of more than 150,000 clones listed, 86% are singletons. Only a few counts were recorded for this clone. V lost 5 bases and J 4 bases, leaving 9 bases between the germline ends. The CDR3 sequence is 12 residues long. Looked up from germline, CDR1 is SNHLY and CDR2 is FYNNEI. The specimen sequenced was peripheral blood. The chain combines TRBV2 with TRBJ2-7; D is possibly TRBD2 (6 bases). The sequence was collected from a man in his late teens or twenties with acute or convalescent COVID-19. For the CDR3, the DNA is TGTGCCAGCAGTCACCGGGGGTACGAGCAGTACGTC. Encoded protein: CASSHRGYEQYV.